This T cell receptor beta chain was observed in a study of cytomegalovirus exposure and HLA in healthy donors. Both 60 Vbeta primers and 13 Jbeta primers went into the PCR. Profiling relied on immunoSEQ multiplex PCR, and the TCRdb table lists in-frame clones only, not all of them. In the table there are some 130,000 clones, approximately 82% of which are singletons. Study-wide findings and caveats: Some TCR beta chains (roughly 150 of them) were listed as cytomegalovirus-associated. Fewer N-insertions than the roughly 630-donor mean were reportedly shown by an Asian-associated ancestry cluster in a later analysis. In a later analysis, several top co-occurrence clusters appeared linked to parvovirus B19, influenza, CMV and Epstein-Barr virus.

The CDR3 contains 18 residues. CDR1 LGHNA and CDR2 YSLEER come from the germline V gene. V lost 0 bases and J lost 3, with 19 bases in between. Of note for this clone: Its specificity is not known.

The TCR originated in a middle-aged man in good health and CMV-seronegative. The chain employs TRBV4-3 and TRBJ2-3; weak D call: TRBD2 (6 bases). Sequencing was carried out using PBMCs. The CDR3 loop is CASSQEGQGLAVTDTQYF. DNA for the CDR3: TGCGCCAGCAGCCAAGAGGGCCAAGGGTTAGCGGTTACAGATACGCAGTATTTT.